These 26 T cell receptor beta chains originate from one sample sequenced in a study of blood T cell dynamics during melanoma immunotherapy (dated by TCRdb to 2018 to 2020). Library generation was performed with the immunoSEQ multiplex PCR assay. TCRdb mirrors the immuneACCESS table, restricted to in-frame sequences. Some clones are absent from its copies; in checked studies, under half trace to an unresolved V gene, and the reason for the others is unknown. The sample data list some 5,900 clones, and about nine tenths of these were observed just once. Around 2% of the sample comes from the top ten. The time point label for this specimen denotes: pre-treatment baseline. The sequenced sample was blood, obtained from a patient treated with checkpoint blockade. The receptors come from a human donor with melanoma.

This chain links TRBV5-1 with TRBJ2-2; D might be TRBD1 or TRBD2, each matching 5 bases. Germline CDR1 reads SGHRS; CDR2 reads YFSETQ. This CDR3 is built from 16 residues. The V and J ends lost 3 bases and 0 bases respectively, with 12 bases between them. The CDR3 protein is CASSSLGPANTGELFF. The CDR3 nucleotides read TGCGCCAGCAGCTCCCTGGGACCCGCGAACACCGGGGAGCTGTTTTTT.

CDR3: CASISRGAGDTQYF. CDR3 coding DNA: TGCGCCAGCATCTCTAGGGGGGCAGGAGATACGCAGTATTTT. The chain joins TRBV5-1 to TRBJ2-3; perhaps D is TRBD1 or TRBD2 (6 bases each). The germline gives CDR1 SGHRS, CDR2 YFSETQ. The CDR3 is 14 residues long. Trimming stripped 6 bases from V and 5 bases from J, with 16 bases between.

The gene calls are TRBV4-2 and TRBJ2-1; 9 nucleotides align to TRBD1. Germline trimming cut 5 bases from V and 9 bases from J; bases unmatched to any gene: 11. The V gene's germline CDR1 is LGHNA and CDR2 YNFKEQ. The CDR3 sequence is 15 residues long. The CDR3 coding sequence is TGTGCCAGCAGCGGGACCGGGACAGGGTACGGTGAGCAGTTCTTC. Residues: CASSGTGTGYGEQFF.

This clone was observed once. An end of the junction does not agree with germline; a read error may underlie this. The chain links TRBV6-1 to TRBJ2-7, with 9 positions matching TRBD1. The germline V gene has CDR1 MNHNS and CDR2 SASEGT. The CDR3 runs 12 residues. The CDR3 reads CASSEWGQGLNF. CDR3 DNA sequence: TGTGCCAGCAGTGAATGGGGACAGGGTCTAAACTTC.

The V gene is TRBV6-1, the J gene TRBJ1-1; D is undetermined. The CDR3 runs to 14 residues. V was cut by 4 bases and J by 1 base, with 10 bases left in between. Per the germline V gene, CDR1 is MNHNS and CDR2 is SASEGT. The CDR3 protein is CASSAARGNTEAFF. CDR3 nucleotide sequence: TGTGCCAGCAGTGCCGCTCGAGGGAACACTGAAGCTTTCTTT.

This rearrangement joins TRBV28 to TRBJ1-2; D uncertain. The V end was cut by 3 bases, the J end by 8 bases, with 16 bases between. The CDR3 runs to 14 residues. The germline V gene encodes CDR1 MDHEN and CDR2 SYDVKM. The CDR3 here is CASSFGPGWKGYTF. The CDR3 DNA is TGTGCCAGCAGTTTCGGGCCCGGCTGGAAGGGCTACACCTTC.

This chain uses TRBV7-2 with TRBJ2-7; D unclear. This CDR3 has 12 amino acids. The V gene lost 4 bases and the J gene lost 2 bases, with 6 bases spanning the gap. The germline V gene has CDR1 SGHTA and CDR2 FQGNSA. The DNA for the CDR3 is TGTGCCAGCAGCTCCCCCCCCTACGAGCAGTACTTC. Translated: CASSSPPYEQYF.

This clone was seen a few times. The chain uses TRBV11-2 and TRBJ2-1, with D unresolved. The germline V gene has CDR1 SGHAT and CDR2 FQNNGV. V lost 3 bases, J lost 0 bases, and 9 bases lay in between. The CDR3 extends over 15 amino acids. The CDR3 nucleotides read TGTGCCAGCAGCTTCCTACAATCCTCCTACAATGAGCAGTTCTTC. It specifies CASSFLQSSYNEQFF.

V and J are TRBV2 and TRBJ2-5; D is possibly TRBD1 or TRBD2 (5 bases each). The CDR3 totals 12 residues. Germline V gene sequence: CDR1 SNHLY, CDR2 FYNNEI. V was pared by 5 bases and J by 5 bases, with 9 bases between. CDR3 in amino acids: CASSMGVETQYF. Here the CDR3 DNA reads TGTGCCAGCAGTATGGGGGTCGAGACCCAGTACTTC.

This rearrangement joins TRBV9 to TRBJ2-3, with a weak D call TRBD1 (6 bases). Trimming removed 0 bases at V and 4 bases at J, with 12 bases between. The CDR3 is 15 residues long. CDR1 and CDR2 (germline): SGDLS, YYNGEE. CDR3 loop: CASSVGARGPDTQYF. CDR3 DNA sequence: TGTGCCAGCAGCGTAGGCGCCAGGGGACCAGATACGCAGTATTTT.

The V gene is TRBV18, the J gene TRBJ1-6; D is uncertain. Trimming took off 3 bases at V and 5 bases at J, with 17 bases between the two ends. The CDR3 spans 17 residues. Germline loops: CDR1 KGHSH, CDR2 LQKENI. The CDR3 loop is CASSPSALKTHNSPLHF. The DNA of the CDR3 is TGTGCCAGCTCACCGTCGGCCCTGAAAACTCATAATTCACCCCTCCACTTT. Complete variable domain (other parts from reference TRBV18 and TRBJ1-6): NAGVMQNPRHLVRRRGQEARLRCSPMKGHSHVYWYRQLPEEGLKFMVYLQKENIIDESGMPKERFSAEFPKEGPSILRIQQVVRGDSAAYFCASSPSALKTHNSPLHFGNGTRLTVT.

The chain recombines TRBV29-1 with TRBJ2-5; TRBD1 is a possible D gene (6 bases). The last part of the DNA fits TRBJ2-7 better; the J call may be wrong. This CDR3 is built from 13 residues. In germline, CDR1 is SQVTM, CDR2 ANQGSEA. CDR3 sequence (DNA): TGCAGCGTCGCGGTTGTGGACAGTTACGAGCAGTACTTC. Residues: CSVAVVDSYEQYF.

This chain links TRBV5-4 with TRBJ1-2; 11 nucleotides match TRBD1. With 4 bases clipped from V and 8 bases from J, the junction kept 4 bases outside the gene matches. The CDR3 is 13 residues long. From germline, CDR1 is SGHNT and CDR2 YYREEE (reference sequence). The CDR3 DNA reads TGTGCCAGCAGCCTGGACAGGGGGCGAGGCTACACCTTC. Translating it yields CASSLDRGRGYTF.

V usage is TRBV4-3 and J usage is TRBJ1-4; D is ambiguous. V was cut by 1 base and J by 7 bases, with 7 bases left in between. The CDR3 spans 13 residues. Germline V gene lookup returns CDR1 LGHNA and CDR2 YSLEER. CDR3 nucleotide sequence: TGCGCCAGCAGCCAAGTTATAGGTGAAAAACTGTTTTTT. Translated, it gives CASSQVIGEKLFF.

This sequence joins TRBV4-3 and TRBJ2-7; TRBD2 matches 10 bases. CDR3 length: 15 amino acids. The germline V gene encodes CDR1 LGHNA and CDR2 YSLEER. V shed 0 bases, J shed 6 bases, and the junction held 5 bases outside the gene matches. The CDR3 coding sequence is TGCGCCAGCAGCCAAGAGCTCCTAGCGGGGGTCGAGCAGTACTTC. Amino acid sequence: CASSQELLAGVEQYF.

The rearrangement joins TRBV7-9 to TRBJ2-1, with D hard to call. Germline V gene data show CDR1 as SEHNR and CDR2 as FQNEAQ (reference sequence). The CDR3 loop spans 12 amino acids. Trimming shortened V by 6 bases and J by 7 bases, and 10 bases separated the two germline ends. The CDR3 sequence: CASRGTWNEQFF. CDR3 nucleotide sequence: TGTGCCAGCAGGGGTACTTGGAATGAGCAGTTCTTC.

This sequence joins TRBV18 and TRBJ1-6; 7 bases agree with TRBD1. With V trimmed by 6 bases and J by 4 bases, 3 bases remained unmatched. Germline lookup yields CDR1 KGHSH and CDR2 LQKENI. The CDR3 contains 14 residues. CDR3 loop: CASSSTGYNSPLHF. The CDR3 DNA follows: TGTGCCAGCTCTTCGACAGGGTATAATTCACCCCTCCACTTT. The variable domain in full, with the rest retrieved from reference TRBV18 and TRBJ1-6, is NAGVMQNPRHLVRRRGQEARLRCSPMKGHSHVYWYRQLPEEGLKFMVYLQKENIIDESGMPKERFSAEFPKEGPSILRIQQVVRGDSAAYFCASSSTGYNSPLHFGNGTRLTVT.

This clone was counted only a few times. The rearrangement links TRBV19 to TRBJ2-7; 14 bases fit TRBD2. The CDR3 has 18 residues. The germline V gene has CDR1 LNHDA and CDR2 SQIVND (reference sequence). The V gene end was trimmed by 6 bases and the J gene end by 1 base; junction bases not matched to a gene: 11. This chain's CDR3 is CASRAGTSGGPGSYEQYF. Here the CDR3 DNA reads TGTGCCAGTAGAGCGGGGACTAGCGGGGGCCCCGGGTCCTACGAGCAGTACTTC.

The chain's CDR3 is CASSYRKEETQYF. CDR3 bases: TGTGCCAGCAGCTACCGGAAGGAAGAGACCCAGTACTTC. The V and J genes are TRBV6-6 and TRBJ2-5, with D uncertain. V lost 6 bases and J lost 3, with 11 bases in between. Germline V gene lookup returns CDR1 MNHNY and CDR2 SVGAGI (reference sequence). The CDR3 has 13 amino acids.

V is TRBV6-1 and J is TRBJ1-6; TRBD1 aligns across 7 bases. Trimming at V came to 1 base and at J to 6 bases, leaving 3 bases not matched to a gene. CDR3 size: 15 residues. Germline loops: CDR1 MNHNS, CDR2 SASEGT. The CDR3 loop reads CASSEGAGGNSPLHF. CDR3 DNA sequence: TGTGCCAGCAGTGAAGGGGCAGGGGGTAATTCACCCCTCCACTTT.

This chain links TRBV6-5 with TRBJ2-5; D possibly corresponds to TRBD2 (6 bases). CDR1 is MNHEY and CDR2 is SVGAGI in the germline V gene. This CDR3 region has 14 residues. Trimming cost V 4 bases and J 6 bases, with 15 bases left between them. The CDR3 bases are TGTGCCAGCAGTTTCGGCCAGGGCGGGAAGACCCAGTACTTC. Its protein is CASSFGQGGKTQYF.

The chain carries TRBV5-1 and TRBJ2-2; possible D gene TRBD2, 5 bases. In germline, CDR1 is SGHRS, CDR2 YFSETQ. Trimming pared 0 bases from V and 4 bases from J, leaving 13 bases between. The CDR3 totals 16 residues. CDR3: CASSLVGSASTGELFF. The DNA for the CDR3 is TGCGCCAGCAGCTTGGTTGGTAGCGCCTCCACCGGGGAGCTGTTTTTT. Drawing the rest from reference TRBV5-1 and TRBJ2-2, the complete variable domain is KAGVTQTPRYLIKTRGQQVTLSCSPISGHRSVSWYQQTPGQGLQFLFEYFSETQRNKGNFPGRFSGRQFSNSRSEMNVSTLELGDSALYLCASSLVGSASTGELFFGEGSRLTVL.

Only one count was recorded for this clone. The chain couples TRBV7-3 to TRBJ1-1; no firm D call. The CDR3 has 14 amino acids. Germline values: CDR1 SGHTA, CDR2 FQGTGA. Trimming removed 6 bases at V and 3 bases at J, with 14 bases between. CDR3 in amino acids: CASSLELGHTEAFF. DNA for the CDR3: TGTGCCAGCAGTCTAGAGCTTGGTCACACTGAAGCTTTCTTT.

The count of this clone is one. This chain uses TRBV2 with TRBJ2-5, with 10 bases lining up with TRBD2. Germline assignment: CDR1 SNHLY and CDR2 FYNNEI. Trimming removed 3 bases from V and 5 bases from J; junction bases left unmatched: 9. The CDR3 spans 16 residues. CDR3 nucleotides: TGTGCCAGCAGTGATTGGGCTAGCGGGGGTTCGGAGACCCAGTACTTC. Translated, it gives CASSDWASGGSETQYF.

This chain uses TRBV5-4 with TRBJ1-4; no firm D call. Germline assignment: CDR1 SGHNT and CDR2 YYREEE (reference sequence). The germline V and J ends were trimmed by 4 bases and 2 bases, with 12 bases remaining between them. The CDR3 is 15 amino acids. Here the CDR3 DNA reads TGTGCCAGCAGCCCTACCCGCTCCACTAATGAAAAACTGTTTTTT. Protein: CASSPTRSTNEKLFF.

There are a few counts of this clone. The rearrangement uses TRBV18 and TRBJ2-1; 11 bases match TRBD2. Trimming removed 4 bases from V and 8 bases from J; junction bases left unmatched: 13. This CDR3 is 17 amino acids long. Germline assignment: CDR1 KGHSH and CDR2 LQKENI. The CDR3 DNA follows: TGTGCCAGCTCACTGCATACTAGCGGGGGTACTAAGGATGAGCAGTTCTTC. It yields the protein CASSLHTSGGTKDEQFF.